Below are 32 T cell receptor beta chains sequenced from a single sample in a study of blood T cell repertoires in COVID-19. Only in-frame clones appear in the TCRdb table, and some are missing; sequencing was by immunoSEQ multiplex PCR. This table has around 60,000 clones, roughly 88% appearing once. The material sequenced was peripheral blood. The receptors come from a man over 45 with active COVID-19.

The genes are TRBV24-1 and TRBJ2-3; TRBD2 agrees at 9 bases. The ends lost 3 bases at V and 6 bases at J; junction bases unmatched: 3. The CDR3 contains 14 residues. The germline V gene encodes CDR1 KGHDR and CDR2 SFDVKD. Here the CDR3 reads CATSDASGADTQYF. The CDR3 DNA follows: TGTGCCACCAGTGATGCTAGCGGGGCCGATACGCAGTATTTT.

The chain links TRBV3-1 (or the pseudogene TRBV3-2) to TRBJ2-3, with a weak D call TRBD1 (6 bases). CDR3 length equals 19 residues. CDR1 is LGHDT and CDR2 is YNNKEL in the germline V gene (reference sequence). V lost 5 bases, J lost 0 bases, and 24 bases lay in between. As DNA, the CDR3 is TGTGCCAGCAGCGGGCTTATGATTTTGCAGGGGTGGAGCACAGATACGCAGTATTTT. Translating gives CASSGLMILQGWSTDTQYF.

The CDR3 coding sequence is TGTGCCAGCAGTGAGGGATATAGCGGGTTTAATGAGCAGTTCTTC. Translating gives CASSEGYSGFNEQFF. The chain recombines TRBV6-1 with TRBJ2-1; 7 bases are a match to TRBD2. Germline CDR1 is MNHNS and CDR2 is SASEGT. J was trimmed by 7 bases and V by 3 bases; bases with no gene match: 9. This CDR3 is built from 15 residues.

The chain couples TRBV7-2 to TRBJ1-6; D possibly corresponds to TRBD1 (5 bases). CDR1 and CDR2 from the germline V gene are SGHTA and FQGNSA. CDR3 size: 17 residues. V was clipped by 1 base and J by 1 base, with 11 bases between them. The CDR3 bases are TGTGCCAGCAGCTTAGTTCCGGGGGGGTCCTATAATTCACCCCTCCACTTT. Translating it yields CASSLVPGGSYNSPLHF.

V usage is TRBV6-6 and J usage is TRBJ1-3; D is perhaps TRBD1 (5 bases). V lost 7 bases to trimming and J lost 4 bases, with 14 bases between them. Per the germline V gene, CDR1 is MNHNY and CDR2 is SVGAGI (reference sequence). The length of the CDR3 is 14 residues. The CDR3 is CASTSGVTGNTIYF. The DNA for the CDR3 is TGTGCCAGCACCTCGGGGGTGACGGGAAACACCATATATTTT.

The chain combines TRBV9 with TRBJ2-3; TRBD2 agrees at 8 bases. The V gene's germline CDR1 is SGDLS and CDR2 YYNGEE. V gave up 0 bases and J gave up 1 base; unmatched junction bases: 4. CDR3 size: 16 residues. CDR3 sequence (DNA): TGTGCCAGCAGCGTAGGTCCGGGGGGGGGCACAGATACGCAGTATTTT. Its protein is CASSVGPGGGTDTQYF.

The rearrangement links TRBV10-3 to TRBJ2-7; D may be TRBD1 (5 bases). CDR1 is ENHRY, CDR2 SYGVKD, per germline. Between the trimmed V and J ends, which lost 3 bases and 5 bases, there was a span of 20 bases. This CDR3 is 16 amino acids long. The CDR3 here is CAISDLGQAGSNEQYF. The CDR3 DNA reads TGTGCCATCAGTGATCTGGGGCAGGCCGGTTCCAACGAGCAGTACTTC.

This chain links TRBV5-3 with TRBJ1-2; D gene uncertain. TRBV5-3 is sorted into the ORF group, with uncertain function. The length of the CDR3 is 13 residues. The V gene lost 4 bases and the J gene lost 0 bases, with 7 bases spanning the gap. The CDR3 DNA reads TGTGCCAGAAGCCGCCCAGCTAACTATGGCTACACCTTC. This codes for CARSRPANYGYTF.

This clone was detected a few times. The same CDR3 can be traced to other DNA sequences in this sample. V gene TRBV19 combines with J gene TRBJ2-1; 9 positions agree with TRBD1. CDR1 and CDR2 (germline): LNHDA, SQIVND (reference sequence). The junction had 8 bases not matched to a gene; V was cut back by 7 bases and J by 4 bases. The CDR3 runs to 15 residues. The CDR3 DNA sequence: TGTGCCAGTACCCCCGGGGGACAGGGATACAATGAGCAGTTCTTC. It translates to CASTPGGQGYNEQFF.

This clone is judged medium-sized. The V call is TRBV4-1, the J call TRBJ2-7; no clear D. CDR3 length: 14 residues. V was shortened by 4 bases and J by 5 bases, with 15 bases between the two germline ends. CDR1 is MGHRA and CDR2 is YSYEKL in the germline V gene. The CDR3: CASSLGTRSHEQYF. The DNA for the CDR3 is TGCGCCAGCAGCCTCGGAACACGGAGCCACGAGCAGTACTTC.

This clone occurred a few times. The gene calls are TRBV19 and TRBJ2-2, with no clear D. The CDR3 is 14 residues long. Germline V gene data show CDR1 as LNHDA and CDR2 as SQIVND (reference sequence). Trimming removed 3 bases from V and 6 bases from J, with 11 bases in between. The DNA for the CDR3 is TGTGCCAGTAGTATGCCCCCAGGCGCCGGGGAGCTGTTTTTT. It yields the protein CASSMPPGAGELFF.

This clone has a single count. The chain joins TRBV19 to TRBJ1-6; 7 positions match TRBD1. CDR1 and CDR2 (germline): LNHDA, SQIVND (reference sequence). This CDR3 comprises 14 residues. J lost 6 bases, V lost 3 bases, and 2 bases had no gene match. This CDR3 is CASSIGTANSPLHF. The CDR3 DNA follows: TGTGCCAGTAGTATCGGGACAGCTAATTCACCCCTCCACTTT.

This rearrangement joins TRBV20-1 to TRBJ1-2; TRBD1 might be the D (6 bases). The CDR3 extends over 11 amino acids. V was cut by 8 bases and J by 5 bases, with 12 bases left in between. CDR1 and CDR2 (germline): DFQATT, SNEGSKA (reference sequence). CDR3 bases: TGCAGTACCGAGGACAGATATGGCTACACCTTC. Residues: CSTEDRYGYTF.

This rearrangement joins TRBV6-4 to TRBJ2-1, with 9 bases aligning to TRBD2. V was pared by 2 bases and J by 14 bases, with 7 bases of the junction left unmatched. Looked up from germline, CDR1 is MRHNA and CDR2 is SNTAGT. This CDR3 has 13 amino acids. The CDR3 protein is CASSDESGLAEFF. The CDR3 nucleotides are TGTGCCAGCAGTGACGAATCGGGACTAGCTGAGTTCTTC.

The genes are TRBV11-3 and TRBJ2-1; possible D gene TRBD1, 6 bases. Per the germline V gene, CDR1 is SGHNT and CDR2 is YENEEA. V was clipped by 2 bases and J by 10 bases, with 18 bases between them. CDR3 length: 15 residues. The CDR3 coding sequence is TGTGCCAGCAGCTTATTGGCAGGGGTGAGCGAGGAGCAGTTCTTC. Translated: CASSLLAGVSEEQFF.

DNA for the CDR3: TGTGCCAGCGGGGGACAGGGGGTTTATTCACCCCTCCACTTT. Translated, it gives CASGGQGVYSPLHF. This chain connects TRBV7-8 to TRBJ1-6, with 11 bases fitting TRBD1. The CDR3 spans 14 residues. V gave up 8 bases and J gave up 8 bases; unmatched junction bases: 5. Germline CDR1 reads SGHVS; CDR2 reads FQNEAQ.

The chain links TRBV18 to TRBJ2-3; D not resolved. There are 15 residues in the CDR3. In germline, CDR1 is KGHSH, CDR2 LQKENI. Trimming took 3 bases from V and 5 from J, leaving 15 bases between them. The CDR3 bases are TGTGCCAGCTCACCGGGCTTGGCAGCAAGAGATACGCAGTATTTT. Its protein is CASSPGLAARDTQYF.

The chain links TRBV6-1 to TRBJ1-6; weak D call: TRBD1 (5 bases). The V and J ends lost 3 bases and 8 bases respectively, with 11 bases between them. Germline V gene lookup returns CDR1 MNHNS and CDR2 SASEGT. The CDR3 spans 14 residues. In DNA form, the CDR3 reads TGTGCCAGCAGTGACCGGGACTCGTATTCACCCCTCCACTTT. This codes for CASSDRDSYSPLHF.

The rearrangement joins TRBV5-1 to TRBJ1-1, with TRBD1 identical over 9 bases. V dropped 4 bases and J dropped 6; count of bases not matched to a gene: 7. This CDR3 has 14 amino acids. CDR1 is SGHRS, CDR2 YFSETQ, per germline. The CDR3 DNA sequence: TGCGCCAGCAGCCTGCAGGGACAGGGATCTGAAGCTTTCTTT. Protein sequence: CASSLQGQGSEAFF.

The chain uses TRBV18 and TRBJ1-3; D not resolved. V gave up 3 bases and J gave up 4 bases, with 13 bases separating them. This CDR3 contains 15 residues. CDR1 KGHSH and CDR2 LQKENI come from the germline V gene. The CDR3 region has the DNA TGTGCCAGCTCACCCTCCAGATCGGGGGGAAACACCATATATTTT. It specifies CASSPSRSGGNTIYF.

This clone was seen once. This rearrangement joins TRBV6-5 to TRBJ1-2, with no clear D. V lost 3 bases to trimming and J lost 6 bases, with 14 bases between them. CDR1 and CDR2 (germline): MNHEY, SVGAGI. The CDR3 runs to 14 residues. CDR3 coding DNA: TGTGCCAGCAGTTATTCTTTAGCTGAGGATGGCTACACCTTC. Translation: CASSYSLAEDGYTF.

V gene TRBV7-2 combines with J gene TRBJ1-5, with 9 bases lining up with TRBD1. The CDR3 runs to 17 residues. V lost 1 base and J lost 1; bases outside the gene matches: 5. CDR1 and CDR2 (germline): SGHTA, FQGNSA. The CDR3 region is CASSLVTGGSSNQPQHF. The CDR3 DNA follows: TGTGCCAGCAGCTTAGTCACAGGGGGCTCGAGCAATCAGCCCCAGCATTTT.

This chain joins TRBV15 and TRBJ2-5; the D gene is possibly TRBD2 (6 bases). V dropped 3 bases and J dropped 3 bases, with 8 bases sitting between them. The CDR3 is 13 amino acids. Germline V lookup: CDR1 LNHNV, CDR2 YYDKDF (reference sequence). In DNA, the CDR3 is TGTGCCACCAGCAGGGGCGGGGAAGAGACCCAGTACTTC. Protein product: CATSRGGEETQYF.

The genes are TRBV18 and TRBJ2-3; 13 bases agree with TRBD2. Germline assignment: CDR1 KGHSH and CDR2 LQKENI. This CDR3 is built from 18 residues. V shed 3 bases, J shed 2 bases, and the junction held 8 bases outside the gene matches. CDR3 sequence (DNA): TGTGCCAGCTCACCGGGACTAGCGGGGCCAAGGGTCACAGATACGCAGTATTTT. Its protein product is CASSPGLAGPRVTDTQYF.

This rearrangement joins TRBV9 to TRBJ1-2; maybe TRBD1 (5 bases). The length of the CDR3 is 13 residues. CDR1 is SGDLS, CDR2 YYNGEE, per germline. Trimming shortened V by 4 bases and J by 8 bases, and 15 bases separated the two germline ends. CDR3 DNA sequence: TGTGCCAGCAGCCCCCGACAGCATTCGGGCTACACCTTC. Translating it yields CASSPRQHSGYTF. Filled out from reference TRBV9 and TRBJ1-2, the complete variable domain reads DSGVTQTPKHLITATGQRVTLRCSPRSGDLSVYWYQQSLDQGLQFLIQYYNGEERAKGNILERFSAQQFPDLHSELNLSSLELGDSALYFCASSPRQHSGYTFGSGTRLTVV.

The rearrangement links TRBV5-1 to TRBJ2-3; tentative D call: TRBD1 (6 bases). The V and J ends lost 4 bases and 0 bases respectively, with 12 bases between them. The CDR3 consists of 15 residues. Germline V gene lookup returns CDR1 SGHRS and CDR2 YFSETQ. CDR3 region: CASSPETGSTDTQYF. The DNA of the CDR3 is TGCGCCAGCAGCCCAGAGACAGGCAGCACAGATACGCAGTATTTT.

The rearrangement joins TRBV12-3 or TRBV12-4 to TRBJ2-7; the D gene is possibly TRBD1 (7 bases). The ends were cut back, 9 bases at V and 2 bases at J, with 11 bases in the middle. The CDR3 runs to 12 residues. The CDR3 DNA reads TGTGCCAGTTCAGGGGGGACCTACGAGCAGTACTTC. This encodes CASSGGTYEQYF.

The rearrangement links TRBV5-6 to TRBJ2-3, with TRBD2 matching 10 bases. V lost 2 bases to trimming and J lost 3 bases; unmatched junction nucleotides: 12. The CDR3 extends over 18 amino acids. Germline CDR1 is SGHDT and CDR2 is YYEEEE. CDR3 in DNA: TGTGCCAGCAGCTTTCTGTCGGATGGTAGCGGGGGGACAGATACGCAGTATTTT. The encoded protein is CASSFLSDGSGGTDTQYF.

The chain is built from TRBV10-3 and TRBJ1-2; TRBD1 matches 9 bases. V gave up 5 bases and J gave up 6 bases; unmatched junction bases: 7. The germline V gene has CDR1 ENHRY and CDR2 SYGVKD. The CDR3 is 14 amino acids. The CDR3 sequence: CAISYRDRDDGYTF. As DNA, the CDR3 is TGTGCCATCAGTTACCGGGACAGGGATGATGGCTACACCTTC.

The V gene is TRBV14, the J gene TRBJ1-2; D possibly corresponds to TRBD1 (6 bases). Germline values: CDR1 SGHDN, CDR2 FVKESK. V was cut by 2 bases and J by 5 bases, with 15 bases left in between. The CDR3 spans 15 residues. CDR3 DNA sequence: TGTGCCAGCAGCCAAAGTGTGGCAGGGGAATATGGCTACACCTTC. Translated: CASSQSVAGEYGYTF.

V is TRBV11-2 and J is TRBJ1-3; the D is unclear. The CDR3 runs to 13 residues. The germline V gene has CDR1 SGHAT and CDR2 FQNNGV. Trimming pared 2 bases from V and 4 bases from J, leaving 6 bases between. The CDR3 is CASSLRGGNTIYF. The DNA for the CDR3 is TGTGCCAGCAGCTTAAGAGGGGGAAACACCATATATTTT.

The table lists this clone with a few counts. CDR3 region: CASSARTALAKNIQYF. CDR3 bases: TGTGCCAGCAGCGCCAGGACAGCCCTAGCCAAAAACATTCAGTACTTC. This chain connects TRBV3-1 (or the pseudogene TRBV3-2) to TRBJ2-4; possible D gene TRBD1, 6 bases. The V and J ends lost 5 bases and 0 bases respectively, with 14 bases between them. The CDR3 sequence is 16 residues long. CDR1 and CDR2 from the germline V gene are LGHDT and YNNKEL (reference sequence).